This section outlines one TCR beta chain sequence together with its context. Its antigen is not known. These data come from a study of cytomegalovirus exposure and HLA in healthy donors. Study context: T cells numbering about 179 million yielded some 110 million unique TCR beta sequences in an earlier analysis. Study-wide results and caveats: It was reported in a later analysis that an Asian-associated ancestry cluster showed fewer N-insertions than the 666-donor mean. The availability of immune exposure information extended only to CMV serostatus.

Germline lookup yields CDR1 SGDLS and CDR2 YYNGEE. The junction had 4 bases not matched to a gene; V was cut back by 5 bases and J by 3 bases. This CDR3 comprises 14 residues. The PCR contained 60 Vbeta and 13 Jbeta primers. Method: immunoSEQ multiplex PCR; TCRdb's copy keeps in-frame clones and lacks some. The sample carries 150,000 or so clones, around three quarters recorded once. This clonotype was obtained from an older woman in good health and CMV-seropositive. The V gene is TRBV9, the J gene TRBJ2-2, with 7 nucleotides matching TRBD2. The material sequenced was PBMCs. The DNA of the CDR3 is TGTGCCAGCAGTTGGGGGGGGGACACCGGGGAGCTGTTTTTT. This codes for CASSWGGDTGELFF.